This is a list of T cell receptor beta chains from one sample in a study of blood T cell repertoires in COVID-19. The repertoire was sequenced with immunoSEQ multiplex PCR; TCRdb's copy has only in-frame clones and lacks some. This sample has approximately 200,000 clones; about 85% occur once, and the top ten carry about 0.93%. Sequenced material: peripheral blood. The receptor set was obtained from a man aged 40-55 years with acute or convalescent COVID-19. Both conserved end residues are part of each CDR3. A D gene is named only where the DNA matches it firmly. The size field is filled for only some rows; it gives once, few, many or a size class.

DNA: TGCGCCAGCAGCATAACAGGGGGCGCGAACACCGGGGAGCTGTTTTTT; CDR3: CASSITGGANTGELFF; size: -; D: TRBD1; V: TRBV5-1; J: TRBJ2-2
DNA: TGTGCCTGGAGTGTCCGCAGGGGGTCCTACAATGAGCAGTTCTTC; CDR3: CAWSVRRGSYNEQFF; size: -; D: TRBD1; V: TRBV30; J: TRBJ2-1
DNA: TGCGCCAGCAGCCAACCTGGACAGAAGAGGCCCCAGCATTTT; CDR3: CASSQPGQKRPQHF; size: -; D: -; V: TRBV4-1; J: TRBJ1-5
DNA: TGTGCCAGCAGTTCCAGTGTCAGGGGTCAGCCCCAGCATTTT; CDR3: CASSSSVRGQPQHF; size: -; D: -; V: TRBV27; J: TRBJ1-5
DNA: TGCGCCAGCAGCCAAGAGACGGGACAGGGTTACTCACCCCTCCACTTT; CDR3: CASSQETGQGYSPLHF; size: -; D: TRBD1; V: TRBV4-1; J: TRBJ1-6
DNA: TGTGCCAGCAGTTCGACCAGGGGCTACACCTTC; CDR3: CASSSTRGYTF; size: -; D: -; V: TRBV12-3/TRBV12-4; J: TRBJ1-2
DNA: TGCGCCAGCAGCCCAACAACACAGGGGGCAAGCACTGAAGCTTTCTTT; CDR3: CASSPTTQGASTEAFF; size: few; D: TRBD1; V: TRBV5-1; J: TRBJ1-1
DNA: TGCGCCAGCAGACTACAGGGGGACCTTAACTATGGCTACACCTTC; CDR3: CASRLQGDLNYGYTF; size: -; D: TRBD1; V: TRBV5-1; J: TRBJ1-2
DNA: TGTGCCAGTAGTATAACTCGGGACATTTGGGGCCCTGGGGCCAACGTCCTGACTTTC; CDR3: CASSITRDIWGPGANVLTF; size: -; D: -; V: TRBV19; J: TRBJ2-6
DNA: TGTGCCACCAGTGATGTGGGACAGAACTATGGCTACACCTTC; CDR3: CATSDVGQNYGYTF; size: -; D: TRBD1; V: TRBV24-1; J: TRBJ1-2
DNA: TGTGCCAGCAGCGTCCACTCCGGTCTGGGACAGGGGGCGCCTAACTATGGCTACACCTTC; CDR3: CASSVHSGLGQGAPNYGYTF; size: -; D: TRBD1; V: TRBV9; J: TRBJ1-2
DNA: TGTGCCACCAGCAGAGATAGGGGTGGTAGGTTAGAGACCCAGTACTTC; CDR3: CATSRDRGGRLETQYF; size: -; D: -; V: TRBV15; J: TRBJ2-5
DNA: TGTGCCAGCAGCCCGCCGGGGCTAGCGGGGGGCAATGAGCAGTTCTTC; CDR3: CASSPPGLAGGNEQFF; size: -; D: TRBD2; V: TRBV7-2; J: TRBJ2-1
DNA: TGCAGTGCTAGTCCTGGGACAGGGTATAATTCACCCCTCCACTTT; CDR3: CSASPGTGYNSPLHF; size: -; D: TRBD1; V: TRBV20-1; J: TRBJ1-6
DNA: TGTGCCAGCAGCTTAGGATCCGGAGCTCCCTCTGGAAACACCATATATTTT; CDR3: CASSLGSGAPSGNTIYF; size: -; D: -; V: TRBV7-8; J: TRBJ1-3
DNA: TGTGCCAGCAGCTTCCAGATAGGGGCCAATGAGCAGTTCTTC; CDR3: CASSFQIGANEQFF; size: -; D: -; V: TRBV7-2; J: TRBJ2-1
DNA: TGTGCCAGCAGGGACAGGCTTAATGAAAAACTGTTTTTT; CDR3: CASRDRLNEKLFF; size: once; D: -; V: TRBV21-1; J: TRBJ1-4
DNA: TGTGCCAGCAGCTTCCCAGGGTCCTACGAGCAGTACTTC; CDR3: CASSFPGSYEQYF; size: once; D: -; V: TRBV11-2; J: TRBJ2-7
DNA: TGTGCCAGCAGCCGTAAGACAGGGGCTGAAGCTTTCTTT; CDR3: CASSRKTGAEAFF; size: -; D: TRBD1; V: TRBV5-8; J: TRBJ1-1
DNA: TGTGCCAGCAGCCTCGGGAGCACCATATATTTT; CDR3: CASSLGSTIYF; size: -; D: -; V: TRBV7-8; J: TRBJ1-3
DNA: TGTGCCACCGGGGAGTATTTGAACACTGAAGCTTTCTTT; CDR3: CATGEYLNTEAFF; size: once; D: -; V: TRBV6-5; J: TRBJ1-1
DNA: TGTGCCAGCAGGGAGGGGGGGCTTGGAGATACGCAGTATTTT; CDR3: CASREGGLGDTQYF; size: -; D: -; V: TRBV6-5; J: TRBJ2-3
DNA: TGTGCCAGCAGCGAGTTGGACGGGGAAATCTATGGCTACACCTTC; CDR3: CASSELDGEIYGYTF; size: -; D: -; V: TRBV7-9; J: TRBJ1-2
DNA: TGTGCCAGCAGCCTTCCGAACGACAGGCTAAACTACGAGCAGTACTTC; CDR3: CASSLPNDRLNYEQYF; size: many; D: -; V: TRBV21-1; J: TRBJ2-7
DNA: TGTGCCAGCAGCGTCACAGGGGGCTATGGCTACACCTTC; CDR3: CASSVTGGYGYTF; size: -; D: TRBD1; V: TRBV7-2; J: TRBJ1-2
DNA: TGTGCCAGCACTGGCGGTTACGAGCAGTACTTC; CDR3: CASTGGYEQYF; size: -; D: -; V: TRBV7-9; J: TRBJ2-7
DNA: TGTGCCAGCAGCTTAAGAAGCGGGCTAGCGGGGGGGCAAGAGACCCAGTACTTC; CDR3: CASSLRSGLAGGQETQYF; size: once; D: TRBD2; V: TRBV7-2; J: TRBJ2-5
DNA: TGTGCCAGCAGTCCAGCCTTGGGGCCCAACGGGGAGCTGTTTTTT; CDR3: CASSPALGPNGELFF; size: once; D: -; V: TRBV28; J: TRBJ2-2
DNA: TGTGCCAGTAGTATAGGGGACAGGGGGCGCGGGGAGACCCAGTACTTC; CDR3: CASSIGDRGRGETQYF; size: -; D: TRBD1; V: TRBV19; J: TRBJ2-5
DNA: TGCGCCAGCAGCTACGGGACAGGGGCAAAATATTCCTACGAGCAGTACTTC; CDR3: CASSYGTGAKYSYEQYF; size: -; D: TRBD1; V: TRBV5-1; J: TRBJ2-7
DNA: TGTGCCAGCAGCTTACAGGGCTCCTACGAGCAGTACTTC; CDR3: CASSLQGSYEQYF; size: -; D: -; V: TRBV5-6; J: TRBJ2-7
DNA: TGTGCCAGCAGCAAGGACCAGGGTCCCTATGGCTACACCTTC; CDR3: CASSKDQGPYGYTF; size: -; D: -; V: TRBV21-1; J: TRBJ1-2
DNA: TGTGCCAGCAGCCCCGAACCACAGGGGGACACTGAAGCTTTCTTT; CDR3: CASSPEPQGDTEAFF; size: -; D: TRBD1; V: TRBV5-6; J: TRBJ1-1
DNA: TGTGCCAGCAGACCAAATGACAGAGGCTATGGCTACACCTTC; CDR3: CASRPNDRGYGYTF; size: few; D: -; V: TRBV27; J: TRBJ1-2
DNA: TGTGCCAGCAGTGAAGCGTGGCGGTACGAGCAGTACTTC; CDR3: CASSEAWRYEQYF; size: -; D: -; V: TRBV6-1; J: TRBJ2-7
DNA: TGTGCCAGTAGCCCCATCCGGGACAGCGAGCAAGAGACCCAGTACTTC; CDR3: CASSPIRDSEQETQYF; size: -; D: TRBD1; V: TRBV19; J: TRBJ2-5
DNA: TGTGCCTGGACAGAGAAGACATTGACCTTC; CDR3: CAWTEKTLTF; size: -; D: -; V: TRBV30; J: TRBJ1-2
DNA: TGTGCCAGCAGCCAAGGAGGTTTTGGTGAGCAGTTCTTC; CDR3: CASSQGGFGEQFF; size: -; D: -; V: TRBV3-1/TRBV3-2; J: TRBJ2-1
DNA: TGTGCCAGCACCGGCTCAGGGGCAGTCGGAACTAATGAAAAACTGTTTTTT; CDR3: CASTGSGAVGTNEKLFF; size: few; D: -; V: TRBV28; J: TRBJ1-4
DNA: TGTGCCAGCAGCTTAGGAGGGACATCCATCGAGCAGTATTTT; CDR3: CASSLGGTSIEQYF; size: -; D: -; V: TRBV11-3; J: TRBJ2-3